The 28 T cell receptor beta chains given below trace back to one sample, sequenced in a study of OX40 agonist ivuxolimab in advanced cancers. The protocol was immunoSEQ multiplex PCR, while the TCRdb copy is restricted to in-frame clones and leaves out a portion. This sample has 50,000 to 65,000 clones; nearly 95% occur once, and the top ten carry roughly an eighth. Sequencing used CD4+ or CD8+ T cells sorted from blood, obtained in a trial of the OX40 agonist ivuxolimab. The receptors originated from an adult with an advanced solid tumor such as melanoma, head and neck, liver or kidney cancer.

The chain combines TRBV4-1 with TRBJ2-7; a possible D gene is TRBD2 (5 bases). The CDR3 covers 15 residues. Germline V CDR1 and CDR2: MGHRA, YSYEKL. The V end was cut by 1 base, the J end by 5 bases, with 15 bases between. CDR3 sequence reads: CASSQGGREADEQYF. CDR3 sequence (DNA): TGCGCCAGCAGCCAAGGGGGTCGGGAAGCGGACGAGCAGTACTTC.

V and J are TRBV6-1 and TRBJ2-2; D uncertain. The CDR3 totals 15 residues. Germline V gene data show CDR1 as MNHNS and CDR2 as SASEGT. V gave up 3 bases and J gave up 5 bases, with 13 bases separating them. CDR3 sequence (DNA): TGTGCCAGCAGTGACTCGAGCTTTGAAACCGGGGAGCTGTTTTTT. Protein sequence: CASSDSSFETGELFF.

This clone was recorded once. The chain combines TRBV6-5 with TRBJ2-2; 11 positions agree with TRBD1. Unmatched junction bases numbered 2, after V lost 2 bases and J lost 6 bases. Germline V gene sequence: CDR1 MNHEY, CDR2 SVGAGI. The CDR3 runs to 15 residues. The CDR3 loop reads CASSYGTGGAGELFF. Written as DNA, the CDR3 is TGTGCCAGCAGTTACGGGACAGGGGGTGCCGGGGAGCTGTTTTTT.

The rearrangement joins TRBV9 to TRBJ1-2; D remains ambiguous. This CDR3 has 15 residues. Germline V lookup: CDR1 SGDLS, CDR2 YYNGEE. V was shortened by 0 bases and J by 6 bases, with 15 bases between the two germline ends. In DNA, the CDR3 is TGTGCCAGCAGCGTAGATGGTGTGAGAAGGGATGGCTACACCTTC. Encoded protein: CASSVDGVRRDGYTF.

CDR3 sequence: CASSHAGGWNEQYF. CDR3 sequence (DNA): TGCGCCAGCAGCCACGCAGGGGGCTGGAACGAGCAGTACTTC. The rearrangement uses TRBV4-1 and TRBJ2-7, with 8 bases identical to TRBD1. Germline CDR1 and CDR2: MGHRA and YSYEKL. The CDR3 length is 14 residues. V shed 3 bases, J shed 5 bases, and the junction held 6 bases outside the gene matches.

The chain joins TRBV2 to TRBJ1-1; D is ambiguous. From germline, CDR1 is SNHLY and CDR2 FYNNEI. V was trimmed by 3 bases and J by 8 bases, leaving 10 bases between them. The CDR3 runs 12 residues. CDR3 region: CASSDPGGEAFF. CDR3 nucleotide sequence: TGTGCCAGCAGTGACCCGGGTGGCGAAGCTTTCTTT.

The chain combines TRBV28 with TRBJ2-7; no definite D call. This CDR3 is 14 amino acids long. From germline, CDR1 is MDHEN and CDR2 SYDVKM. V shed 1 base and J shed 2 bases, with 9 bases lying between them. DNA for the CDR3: TGTGCCAGCAGTTTATTTGGGAACCCCTACGAGCAGTACTTC. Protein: CASSLFGNPYEQYF.

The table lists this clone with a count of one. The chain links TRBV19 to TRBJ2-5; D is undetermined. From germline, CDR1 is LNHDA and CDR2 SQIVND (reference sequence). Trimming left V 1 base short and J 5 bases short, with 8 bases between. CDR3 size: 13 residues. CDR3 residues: CASSIGESETQYF. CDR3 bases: TGTGCCAGTAGTATAGGTGAGTCGGAGACCCAGTACTTC.

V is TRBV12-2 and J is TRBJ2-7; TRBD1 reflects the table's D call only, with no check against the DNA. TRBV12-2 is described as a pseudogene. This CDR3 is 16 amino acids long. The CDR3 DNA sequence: TGTGCAAGTCGCTTCCTCGTTTGGGGACAGGGCGACGAGCAGTACTTC. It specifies CASRFLVWGQGDEQYF.

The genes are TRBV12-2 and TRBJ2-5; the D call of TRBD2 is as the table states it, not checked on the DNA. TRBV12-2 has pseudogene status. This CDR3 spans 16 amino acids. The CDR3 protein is CASRWAGGPLGETQYF. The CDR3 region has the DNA TGTGCAAGTCGCTGGGCGGGGGGACCCCTCGGGGAGACCCAGTACTTC.

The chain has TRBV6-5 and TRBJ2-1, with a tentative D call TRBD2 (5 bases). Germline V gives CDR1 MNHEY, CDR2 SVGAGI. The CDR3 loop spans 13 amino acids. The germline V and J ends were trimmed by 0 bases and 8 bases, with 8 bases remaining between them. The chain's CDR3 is CASSYSDFDEQFF. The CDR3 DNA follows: TGTGCCAGCAGTTACTCGGACTTCGATGAGCAGTTCTTC.

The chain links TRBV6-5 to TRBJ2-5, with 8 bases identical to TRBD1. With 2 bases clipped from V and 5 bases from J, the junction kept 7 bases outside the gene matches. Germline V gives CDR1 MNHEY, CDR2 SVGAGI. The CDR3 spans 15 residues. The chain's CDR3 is CASSYPQTGVETQYF. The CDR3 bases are TGTGCCAGCAGTTACCCTCAGACAGGGGTCGAGACCCAGTACTTC.

The CDR3 spells CASSATTEAFF. The DNA for the CDR3 is TGTGCCAGCAGCGCAACTACTGAAGCTTTCTTT. The chain combines TRBV9 with TRBJ1-1; no reliable D call. The V end was cut by 3 bases, the J end by 5 bases, with 5 bases between. This CDR3 is 11 amino acids long. Germline V lookup: CDR1 SGDLS, CDR2 YYNGEE.

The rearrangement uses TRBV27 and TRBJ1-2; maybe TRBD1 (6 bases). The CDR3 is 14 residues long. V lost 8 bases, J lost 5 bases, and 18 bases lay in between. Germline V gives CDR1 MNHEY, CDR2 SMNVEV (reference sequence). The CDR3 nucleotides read TGTGCCAGCGACCCGATCGGACAGAGATATGGCTACACCTTC. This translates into CASDPIGQRYGYTF.

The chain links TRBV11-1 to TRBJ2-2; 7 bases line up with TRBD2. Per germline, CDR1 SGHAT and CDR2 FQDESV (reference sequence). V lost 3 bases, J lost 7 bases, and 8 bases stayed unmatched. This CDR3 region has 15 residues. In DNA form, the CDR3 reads TGTGCCAGCAGCTTGGGGGAGGGGAGTATCGGGGAGCTGTTTTTT. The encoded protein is CASSLGEGSIGELFF.

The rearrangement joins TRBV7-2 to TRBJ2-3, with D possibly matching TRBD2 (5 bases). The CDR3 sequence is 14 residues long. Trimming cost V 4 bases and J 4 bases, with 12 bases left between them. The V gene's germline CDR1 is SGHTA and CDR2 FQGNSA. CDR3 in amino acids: CASSSRRRADTQYF. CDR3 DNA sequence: TGTGCCAGCAGCTCAAGACGGCGGGCAGATACGCAGTATTTT.

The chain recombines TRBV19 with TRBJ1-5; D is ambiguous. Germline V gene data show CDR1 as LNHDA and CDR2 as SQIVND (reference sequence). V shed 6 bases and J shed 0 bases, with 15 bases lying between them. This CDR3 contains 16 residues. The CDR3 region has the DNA TGTGCCAGTAGCTATACAGTACCCCATAGCAATCAGCCCCAGCATTTT. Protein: CASSYTVPHSNQPQHF.

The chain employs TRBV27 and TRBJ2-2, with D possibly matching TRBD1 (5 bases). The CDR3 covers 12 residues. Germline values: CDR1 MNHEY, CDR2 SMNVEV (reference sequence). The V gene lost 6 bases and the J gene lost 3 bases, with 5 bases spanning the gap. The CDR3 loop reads CASRGDTGELFF. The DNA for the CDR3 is TGTGCCAGCAGAGGGGACACCGGGGAGCTGTTTTTT.

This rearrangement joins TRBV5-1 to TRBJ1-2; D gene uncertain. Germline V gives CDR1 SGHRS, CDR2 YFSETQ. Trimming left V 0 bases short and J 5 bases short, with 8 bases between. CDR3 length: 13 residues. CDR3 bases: TGCGCCAGCAGCTTGGAACAGACATATGGCTACACCTTC. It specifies CASSLEQTYGYTF. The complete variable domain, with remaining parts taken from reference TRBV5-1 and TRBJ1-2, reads KAGVTQTPRYLIKTRGQQVTLSCSPISGHRSVSWYQQTPGQGLQFLFEYFSETQRNKGNFPGRFSGRQFSNSRSEMNVSTLELGDSALYLCASSLEQTYGYTFGSGTRLTVV.

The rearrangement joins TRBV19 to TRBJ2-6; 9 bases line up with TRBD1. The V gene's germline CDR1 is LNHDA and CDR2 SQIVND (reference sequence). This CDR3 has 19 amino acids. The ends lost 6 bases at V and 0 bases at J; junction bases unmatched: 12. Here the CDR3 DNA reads TGTGCCAGTAGAGTGGGGACAGGGATCAAGCGCTCTGGGGCCAACGTCCTGACTTTC. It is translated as CASRVGTGIKRSGANVLTF.

The CDR3 sequence is CASSYADRETEAFF. Written as DNA, the CDR3 is TGTGCCAGCAGTTACGCGGACAGGGAAACTGAAGCTTTCTTT. The chain couples TRBV6-5 to TRBJ1-1, with 8 bases identical to TRBD1. The trim removed 2 bases at V and 5 bases at J, leaving 4 bases unmatched. This CDR3 region has 14 residues. Looked up from germline, CDR1 is MNHEY and CDR2 is SVGAGI.

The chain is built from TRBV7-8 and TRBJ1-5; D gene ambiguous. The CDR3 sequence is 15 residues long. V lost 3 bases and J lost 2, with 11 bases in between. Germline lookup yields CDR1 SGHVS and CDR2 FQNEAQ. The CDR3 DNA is TGTGCCAGCAGCTTGTGGGGTGGGGGCAATCAGCCCCAGCATTTT. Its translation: CASSLWGGGNQPQHF.

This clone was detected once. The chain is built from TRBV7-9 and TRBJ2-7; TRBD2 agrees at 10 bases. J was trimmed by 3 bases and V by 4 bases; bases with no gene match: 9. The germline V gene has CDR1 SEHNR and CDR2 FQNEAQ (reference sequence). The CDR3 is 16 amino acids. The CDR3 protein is CASSSSTSGQFYEQYF. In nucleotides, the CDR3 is TGTGCCAGCAGCTCGTCGACTAGCGGGCAATTCTACGAGCAGTACTTC.

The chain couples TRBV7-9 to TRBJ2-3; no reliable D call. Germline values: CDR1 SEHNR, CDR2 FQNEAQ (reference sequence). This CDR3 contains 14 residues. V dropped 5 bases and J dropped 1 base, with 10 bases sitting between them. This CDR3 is CASSQMAGTDTQYF. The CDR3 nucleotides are TGTGCCAGCAGCCAAATGGCAGGCACAGATACGCAGTATTTT. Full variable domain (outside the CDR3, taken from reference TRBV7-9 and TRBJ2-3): DTGVSQNPRHKITKRGQNVTFRCDPISEHNRLYWYRQTLGQGPEFLTYFQNEAQLEKSRLLSDRFSAERPKGSFSTLEIQRTEQGDSAMYLCASSQMAGTDTQYFGPGTRLTVL.

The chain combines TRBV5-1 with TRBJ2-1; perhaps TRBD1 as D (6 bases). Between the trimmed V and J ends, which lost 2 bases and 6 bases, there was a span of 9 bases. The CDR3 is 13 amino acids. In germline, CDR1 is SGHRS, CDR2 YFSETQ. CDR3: CASSFRQVNEQFF. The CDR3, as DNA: TGCGCCAGCAGCTTTCGACAGGTCAATGAGCAGTTCTTC. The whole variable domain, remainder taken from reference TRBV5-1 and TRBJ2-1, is KAGVTQTPRYLIKTRGQQVTLSCSPISGHRSVSWYQQTPGQGLQFLFEYFSETQRNKGNFPGRFSGRQFSNSRSEMNVSTLELGDSALYLCASSFRQVNEQFFGPGTRLTVL.

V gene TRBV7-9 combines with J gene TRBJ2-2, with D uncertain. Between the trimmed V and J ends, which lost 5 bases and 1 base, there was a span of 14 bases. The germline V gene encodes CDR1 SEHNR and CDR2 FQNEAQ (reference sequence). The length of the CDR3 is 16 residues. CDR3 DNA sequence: TGTGCCAGCAGCCCCAGTGGGGTTATGAACACCGGGGAGCTGTTTTTT. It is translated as CASSPSGVMNTGELFF.

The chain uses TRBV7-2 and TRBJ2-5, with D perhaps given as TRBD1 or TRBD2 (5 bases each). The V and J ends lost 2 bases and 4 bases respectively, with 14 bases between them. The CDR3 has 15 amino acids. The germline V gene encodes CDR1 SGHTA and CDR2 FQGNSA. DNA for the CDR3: TGTGCCAGCAGCTTATATCCAGGGACGATAGAGACCCAGTACTTC. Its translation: CASSLYPGTIETQYF.

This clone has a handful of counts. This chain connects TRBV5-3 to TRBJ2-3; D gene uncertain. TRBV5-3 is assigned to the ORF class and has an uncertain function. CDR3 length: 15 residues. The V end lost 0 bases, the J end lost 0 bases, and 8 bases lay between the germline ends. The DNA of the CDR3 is TGTGCCAGAAGCTTGGTAGTAAGTAGCACAGATACGCAGTATTTT. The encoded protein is CARSLVVSSTDTQYF.